These 23 T cell receptor beta chains originate from one sample sequenced in a study of pediatric ulcerative colitis. Produced via immunoSEQ multiplex PCR; TCRdb's table is partial and in-frame only. Here the sample spans about 60,000 clones, over 80% being singletons. Sequenced sample: blood. The source is a boy aged 5-17 years who was a control in a study of pediatric ulcerative colitis.

The CDR3 loop is CASSPGGLAGTDTQYF. The CDR3, as DNA: TGTGCCAGCAGCCCAGGAGGACTAGCGGGCACAGATACGCAGTATTTT. The chain employs TRBV11-3 and TRBJ2-3; TRBD2 agrees at 10 bases. The CDR3 totals 16 residues. The V gene's germline CDR1 is SGHNT and CDR2 YENEEA. The V gene end was trimmed by 5 bases and the J gene end by 1 base; junction bases not matched to a gene: 6.

V gene TRBV7-2 combines with J gene TRBJ1-1; a possible D gene is TRBD1 (5 bases). Germline values: CDR1 SGHTA, CDR2 FQGNSA. V lost 1 base and J lost 3, with 6 bases in between. This CDR3 region has 13 residues. CDR3 amino acids: CASSLEGDTEAFF. DNA for the CDR3: TGTGCCAGCAGCTTAGAAGGGGACACTGAAGCTTTCTTT. The full variable domain, rest sourced from reference TRBV7-2 and TRBJ1-1, is GAGVSQSPSNKVTEKGKDVELRCDPISGHTALYWYRQSLGQGLEFLIYFQGNSAPDKSGLPSDRFSAERTGGSVSTLTIQRTQQEDSAVYLCASSLEGDTEAFFGQGTRLTVV.

The rearrangement joins TRBV7-2 to TRBJ2-5; TRBD2 agrees at 8 bases. Near its end, the DNA agrees better with TRBJ2-7, so the J call may be wrong. This CDR3 has 15 residues. Per germline, CDR1 SGHTA and CDR2 FQGNSA. CDR3 DNA sequence: TGTGCCAGCAGCACCAGCGGGAGACGGGAGTACGAGCAGTACTTC. Translation gives CASSTSGRREYEQYF.

This chain joins TRBV11-2 and TRBJ1-1; perhaps TRBD1 as D (5 bases). The CDR3 is 12 amino acids. Germline V gene sequence: CDR1 SGHAT, CDR2 FQNNGV. V was trimmed by 5 bases and J by 12 bases, leaving 16 bases between them. The CDR3 DNA sequence: TGTGCCAGCAGCCTCGAGGCAGGGCGAACTTTCTTT. Protein product: CASSLEAGRTFF.

The rearrangement joins TRBV19 to TRBJ2-4, with TRBD2 as a possible D gene (5 bases). Trimming shortened V by 4 bases and J by 8 bases, and 15 bases separated the two germline ends. The germline V gene encodes CDR1 LNHDA and CDR2 SQIVND (reference sequence). The CDR3 consists of 14 residues. The CDR3 here is CASSTPGLTDIQYF. The CDR3 nucleotides are TGTGCCAGTAGTACCCCAGGACTCACGGACATTCAGTACTTC.

The V call is TRBV30, the J call TRBJ2-1; 7 bases agree with TRBD2. Germline CDR1 GTSNPN, CDR2 SVGIG (reference sequence). The CDR3 contains 13 residues. Trimming removed 8 bases from V and 2 bases from J; junction bases left unmatched: 6. CDR3 sequence reads: CALLADAYNEQFF. CDR3 nucleotide sequence: TGTGCCCTCCTAGCGGACGCCTACAATGAGCAGTTCTTC.

The gene calls are TRBV5-1 and TRBJ2-7; D gene unclear. The CDR3 is 14 residues long. Trimming shortened V by 3 bases and J by 2 bases, and 12 bases separated the two germline ends. Looked up from germline, CDR1 is SGHRS and CDR2 is YFSETQ. In DNA form, the CDR3 reads TGCGCCAGCAGCTATGGAACCCGACCCTACGAGCAGTACTTC. Translated: CASSYGTRPYEQYF. The full variable domain, in which reference TRBV5-1 and TRBJ2-7 provide the parts outside the CDR3, is KAGVTQTPRYLIKTRGQQVTLSCSPISGHRSVSWYQQTPGQGLQFLFEYFSETQRNKGNFPGRFSGRQFSNSRSEMNVSTLELGDSALYLCASSYGTRPYEQYFGPGTRLTVT.

This sequence joins TRBV2 and TRBJ2-3; no clear D gene. CDR1 and CDR2 from the germline V gene are SNHLY and FYNNEI. The CDR3 covers 13 residues. V shed 7 bases and J shed 7 bases, with 15 bases lying between them. CDR3: CASTQGGFNTQYF. The CDR3 DNA reads as TGTGCCAGCACCCAAGGCGGTTTTAATACGCAGTATTTT.

The rearrangement links TRBV6-6 to TRBJ2-5; tentative D call: TRBD1 (5 bases). V was cut by 2 bases and J by 8 bases, with 12 bases left in between. CDR1 and CDR2 (germline): MNHNY, SVGAGI (reference sequence). The CDR3 runs to 13 residues. CDR3 nucleotide sequence: TGTGCCAGCAGTTACGGCCAGGGTAGAACCCAGTACTTC. Its translation is CASSYGQGRTQYF.

This chain uses TRBV29-1 with TRBJ1-1; TRBD1 matches at 7 bases. CDR3 size: 15 residues. V was pared by 4 bases and J by 5 bases, with 13 bases of the junction left unmatched. CDR1 SQVTM and CDR2 ANQGSEA come from the germline V gene. The CDR3 is CSVGGYRGVRTEAFF. As DNA, the CDR3 is TGCAGCGTTGGAGGGTACAGGGGCGTTAGAACTGAAGCTTTCTTT.

The rearrangement uses TRBV6-1 and TRBJ2-3, with 9 bases identical to TRBD2. V shed 2 bases and J 5 bases; nucleotides not matched to a gene: 17. The CDR3 contains 19 residues. The V gene's germline CDR1 is MNHNS and CDR2 SASEGT. CDR3 loop: CASSEWRVAGALGGDTQYF. CDR3 bases: TGTGCCAGCAGTGAATGGAGGGTAGCGGGGGCCCTTGGGGGAGATACGCAGTATTTT.

V is TRBV10-3 and J is TRBJ2-2; D may correspond to TRBD1 or TRBD2 (5 bases each). The CDR3 contains 16 residues. Germline V gene lookup returns CDR1 ENHRY and CDR2 SYGVKD. Deletions cut 2 bases from V and 1 base from J, with 11 bases between. The CDR3 bases are TGTGCCATCAGTGAGCTGGGACGGATGAACACCGGGGAGCTGTTTTTT. This encodes CAISELGRMNTGELFF.

This clone has a single count. This rearrangement joins TRBV11-3 to TRBJ2-1, with 9 nucleotides matching TRBD2. J was trimmed by 7 bases and V by 5 bases; bases with no gene match: 12. The CDR3 extends over 16 amino acids. The germline V gene encodes CDR1 SGHNT and CDR2 YENEEA. The CDR3: CASSGQTSGKQNEQFF. CDR3 coding DNA: TGTGCCAGCAGCGGCCAGACTAGCGGTAAACAGAATGAGCAGTTCTTC.

This chain uses TRBV7-3 with TRBJ2-1; tentative D call: TRBD2 (6 bases). Germline values: CDR1 SGHTA, CDR2 FQGTGA. The CDR3 totals 13 residues. V shed 3 bases and J shed 8 bases, with 11 bases lying between them. DNA of the CDR3: TGTGCCAGCAGCTTGACGTGGAGGGATGAGCAGTTCTTC. It codes for CASSLTWRDEQFF.

The rearrangement joins TRBV15 to TRBJ2-1; the D gene is possibly TRBD1 (5 bases). CDR1 and CDR2 (germline): LNHNV, YYDKDF (reference sequence). The CDR3 is 15 residues long. Trimming cost V 0 bases and J 7 bases, with 13 bases left between them. CDR3 nucleotide sequence: TGTGCCACCAGCAGAGATGGAGTCAGGGCAAATGAGCAGTTCTTC. Translating gives CATSRDGVRANEQFF.

V and J are TRBV27 and TRBJ2-7, with 9 bases aligning to TRBD2. This CDR3 contains 14 residues. After removal of 5 bases from V and 4 bases from J, the junction contained 6 bases not matched to a gene. CDR1 MNHEY and CDR2 SMNVEV come from the germline V gene (reference sequence). The CDR3 DNA follows: TGTGCCAGCAGTATAGCGGGAGAAGAGTACGAGCAGTACTTC. Encoded protein: CASSIAGEEYEQYF.

The V call is TRBV4-2, the J call TRBJ2-1; no clear D gene. Per germline, CDR1 LGHNA and CDR2 YNFKEQ. The CDR3 is 16 amino acids. The V end lost 0 bases, the J end lost 0 bases, and 9 bases lay between the germline ends. The CDR3 bases are TGTGCCAGCAGCCAAGAGCGGTCTAGCTCCTACAATGAGCAGTTCTTC. Translating gives CASSQERSSSYNEQFF.

J is TRBJ2-4 and V is TRBV6-1, with a tentative D call TRBD1 (5 bases). Trimming took off 6 bases at V and 0 bases at J, with 12 bases between the two ends. CDR1 is MNHNS and CDR2 is SASEGT in the germline V gene. The CDR3 contains 15 residues. CDR3 residues: CASSDSPLAKNIQYF. DNA of the CDR3: TGTGCCAGCAGCGACAGTCCCCTAGCCAAAAACATTCAGTACTTC.

V is TRBV27 and J is TRBJ1-1; TRBD1 agrees at 7 bases. From germline, CDR1 is MNHEY and CDR2 SMNVEV (reference sequence). J was trimmed by 4 bases and V by 6 bases; bases with no gene match: 11. CDR3 length: 15 residues. CDR3 loop: CASRAGGGTITEAFF. CDR3 sequence (DNA): TGTGCCAGCAGAGCGGGAGGGGGCACGATCACTGAAGCTTTCTTT.

This chain uses TRBV7-2 with TRBJ2-4; D is possibly TRBD1 (5 bases). The V gene lost 2 bases and the J gene lost 2 bases, with 7 bases spanning the gap. Germline loops: CDR1 SGHTA, CDR2 FQGNSA. This CDR3 contains 14 residues. For the CDR3, the DNA is TGTGCCAGCAGCTTAACAGGTTCCAAAAACATTCAGTACTTC. Translation gives CASSLTGSKNIQYF.

The chain couples TRBV19 to TRBJ1-5; TRBD1 is a possible D gene (6 bases). CDR3 length: 15 residues. Germline CDR1 is LNHDA and CDR2 is SQIVND (reference sequence). V was cut by 7 bases and J by 4 bases, with 17 bases left in between. The CDR3 DNA follows: TGTGCCAGTACCAAACAGTGGGGGGCTAATCAGCCCCAGCATTTT. Translation: CASTKQWGANQPQHF.

The CDR3 loop is CASSLGLGPYEQYF. The CDR3 DNA sequence: TGTGCCAGCAGCTTAGGGTTAGGGCCCTACGAGCAGTACTTC. The chain combines TRBV5-6 with TRBJ2-7; D unresolved. Per the germline V gene, CDR1 is SGHDT and CDR2 is YYEEEE. V lost 2 bases and J lost 2, with 11 bases in between. The CDR3 contains 14 residues.

The J gene is TRBJ1-6, the V gene TRBV30, with TRBD1 as a possible D gene (5 bases). The CDR3 contains 15 residues. The germline gives CDR1 GTSNPN, CDR2 SVGIG (reference sequence). V lost 2 bases and J lost 4, with 12 bases in between. In nucleotides, the CDR3 is TGTGCCTGGAGTAGCAGCGGGGGATATAATTCACCCCTCCACTTT. It translates to CAWSSSGGYNSPLHF.